Below are 7 T cell receptor beta chains sequenced from a single sample in a study of blood T cell repertoires in COVID-19 (dated by TCRdb to the early 2020s). The library relied on the immunoSEQ multiplex PCR assay. Drawn from immuneACCESS, this table holds only the in-frame rearrangements with V and J called that TCRdb kept. Clones are partly lost; checked studies trace under half to an unresolved V gene and leave the rest unexplained. The sample table lists around 35,000 clones, more than 70% of them with a count of one. The ten largest account for approximately 12% of the sample. Material: peripheral blood. The receptors here all came from a man in his fifties or sixties with active COVID-19.

In its sample, this clone was seen a few times. The chain carries TRBV5-8 and TRBJ1-6, with TRBD1 identical over 7 bases. Germline-derived CDR1 and CDR2 are SGHTS and YDEGEE. The CDR3 spans 17 residues. After removal of 4 bases from V and 0 bases from J, the junction contained 7 bases not matched to a gene. The DNA for the CDR3 is TGTGCCAGCAGCCTTGTGACAGGGAACTCCTATAATTCACCCCTCCACTTT. Its protein is CASSLVTGNSYNSPLHF.

The rearrangement links TRBV12-5 to TRBJ2-1; 10 nucleotides match TRBD1. CDR3 length: 18 residues. Germline CDR1 is LGHNT and CDR2 is FRNRAP. V was pared by 6 bases and J by 8 bases, with 19 bases of the junction left unmatched. CDR3 nucleotides: TGTGCTAGTGGAGAATCCAAAACCGGGACAGGGGAATCAGATGAGCAGTTCTTC. Protein: CASGESKTGTGESDEQFF.

V gene TRBV7-9 combines with J gene TRBJ1-4, with 11 bases identical to TRBD1. Germline V CDR1 and CDR2: SEHNR, FQNEAQ (reference sequence). The CDR3 runs to 17 residues. V lost 5 bases, J lost 4 bases, and 9 bases stayed unmatched. The DNA of the CDR3 is TGTGCCAGCAGCCGCAGCGCTGGGACAGGGGGTAATGAAAAACTGTTTTTT. The encoded protein is CASSRSAGTGGNEKLFF.

The gene calls are TRBV4-1 and TRBJ1-4; TRBD1 might be the D (6 bases). Germline V gives CDR1 MGHRA, CDR2 YSYEKL. V lost 4 bases and J lost 2, with 11 bases in between. The CDR3 covers 15 residues. The CDR3, as DNA: TGCGCCAGCAGCCGTTTGGGGGCGACTAATGAAAAACTGTTTTTT. Its translation is CASSRLGATNEKLFF.

This clone was recorded a few times. The chain carries TRBV19 and TRBJ2-5; D is possibly TRBD1 (5 bases). CDR1 and CDR2 (germline): LNHDA, SQIVND (reference sequence). The CDR3 is made up of 13 amino acids. Trimming pared 4 bases from V and 5 bases from J, leaving 11 bases between. The CDR3 DNA is TGTGCCAGTAGTACGACAGTGTCGGAGACCCAGTACTTC. This sequence encodes CASSTTVSETQYF.

The chain uses TRBV28 and TRBJ2-1, with a possible D match to TRBD1 (5 bases). V was clipped by 7 bases and J by 3 bases, with 19 bases between them. The CDR3 totals 16 residues. CDR1 is MDHEN, CDR2 SYDVKM, per germline. This CDR3 reads CASTPPGQTIYNEQFF. The CDR3 region has the DNA TGTGCCAGCACCCCCCCCGGACAAACAATCTACAATGAGCAGTTCTTC.

This sequence joins TRBV7-9 and TRBJ2-2; TRBD2 matches at 8 bases. Unmatched junction bases numbered 5, after V lost 4 bases and J lost 1 base. The CDR3 totals 16 residues. CDR1 SEHNR and CDR2 FQNEAQ come from the germline V gene (reference sequence). In DNA, the CDR3 is TGTGCCAGCAGCTCGCCCAGCGGGGGGAACACCGGGGAGCTGTTTTTT. Protein: CASSSPSGGNTGELFF.